This TCR beta chain was sequenced for a study of blood T cell repertoires in COVID-19. On the study more broadly: The cDNA or gDNA used as material had been derived from T cells, B-cell-depleted T cells, or PBMCs.

The study recruited people aged 18 to 89 years across around 23 US areas. Recovered status applied to Cohort 3 donors who had two consecutive negative PCRs. It also applied to those with clearance or with symptom resolution. Authors' methods: Reference gene primer amplification yielded estimated nucleated cell counts. The method was immunoSEQ multiplex PCR; TCRdb's version includes in-frame clones alone and lacks a portion of them. V and J calls and clone size are as listed in that table; D and trimming were resolved from the DNA. The sample lists 250,000 or so clones, about 89% occurring once. The CDR3 runs 16 residues. With 6 bases clipped from V and 6 bases from J, the junction kept 13 bases outside the gene matches. CDR1 LNHDA and CDR2 SQIVND come from the germline V gene (reference sequence).

The rearrangement joins TRBV19 to TRBJ2-2, with 7 bases identical to TRBD2. Sequenced input: PBMCs or T cells enriched from blood (not recorded which). This receptor was identified in a man aged 40-55 years who had recovered from COVID-19. The CDR3 region has the DNA TGTGCCAGTAGCCGGCAGGGCGGGGGTAGTGCCGGGGAGCTGTTTTTT. Its translation: CASSRQGGGSAGELFF. The whole variable domain, filled in from reference TRBV19 and TRBJ2-2, reads DGGITQSPKYLFRKEGQNVTLSCEQNLNHDAMYWYRQDPGQGLRLIYYSQIVNDFQKGDIAEGYSVSREKKESFPLTVTSAQKNPTAFYLCASSRQGGGSAGELFFGEGSRLTVL.